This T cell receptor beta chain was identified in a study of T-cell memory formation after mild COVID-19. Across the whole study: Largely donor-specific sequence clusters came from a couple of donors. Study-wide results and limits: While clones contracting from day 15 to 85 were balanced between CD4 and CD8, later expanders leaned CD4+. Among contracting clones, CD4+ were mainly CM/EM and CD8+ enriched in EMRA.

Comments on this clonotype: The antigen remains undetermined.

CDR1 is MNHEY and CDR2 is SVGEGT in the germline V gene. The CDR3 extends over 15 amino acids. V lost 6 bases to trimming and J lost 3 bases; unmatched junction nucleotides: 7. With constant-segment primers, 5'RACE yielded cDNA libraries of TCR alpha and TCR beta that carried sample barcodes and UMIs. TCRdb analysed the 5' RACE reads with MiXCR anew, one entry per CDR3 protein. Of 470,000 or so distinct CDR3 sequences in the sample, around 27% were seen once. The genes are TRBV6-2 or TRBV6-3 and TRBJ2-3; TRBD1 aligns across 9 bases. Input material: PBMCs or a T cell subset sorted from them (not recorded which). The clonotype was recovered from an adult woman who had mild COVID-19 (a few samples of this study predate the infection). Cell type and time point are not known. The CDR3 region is CASSWDREYTDTQYF. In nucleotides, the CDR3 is TGTGCCAGCAGCTGGGACAGGGAGTATACAGATACGCAGTATTTT.